This T cell receptor (beta chain) was sequenced for a study of T-cell memory formation after mild COVID-19 (dated by TCRdb to the early 2020s). Notes on the research overall: TCR sequence clusters from the two donors were largely donor specific. In a couple of donors, T-cell clones that expanded and contracted after mild COVID-19 were tracked by sequencing TCRalpha and TCRbeta repertoires over time. Two young, previously healthy adult volunteers made up the cohort, one male and one female. The investigation overall reported the following: Only a couple of mild cases were covered by the study, and larger cohorts that include severe cases with pre-infection samples were considered necessary. Contracting CD4+ clones were located mainly in the CM and EM memory subsets, whereas CD8+ clones were found to be enriched in EMRA. From day 15 to 85, contracting clones showed balanced CD4/CD8 phenotypes, whereas a second wave of clones that expanded from day 15 to 37 leaned towards CD4+. SARS-CoV-2 specificity of the second-wave clones peaking on day 37 was not confirmed. Some responding clones were detected in pre-infection memory, suggesting pre-existing cross-reactive memory T cells joined the SARS-CoV-2 response.

CDR1 and CDR2 are read off the germline V gene as SQVTM and ANQGSEA. The CDR3 numbers 11 residues from cysteine through phenylalanine. Of the read, only the CDR3 DNA is kept; its 33 bases are in frame from base 1. Cut back by 4 bases and 10 bases, the V and J ends lie 11 bases apart. Ficoll-Paque density gradient centrifugation was the method used to isolate PBMCs. TCRdb shows the sequencer as Illumina NovaSeq 6000. Using 5'RACE with constant-segment primers, TCRalpha and TCRbeta cDNA libraries were constructed, with sample barcodes and unique molecular identifiers added in the process. Trizol reagent was used to extract RNA from every sample. Libraries were amplified in two PCR steps, with a second sample barcode and Illumina TruSeq adapters added in the second step. Sequencing of libraries was performed on an Illumina NovaSeq with 2 x 150 bp paired-end reads. The published analysis was carried out like this. The reads were demultiplexed and collapsed into UMI-guided consensus sequences using migec v1.2.7. Using mixcr v2.1.11, UMI consensuses were aligned to TRA and TRB V and J templates and then assembled into clonotypes. A clonotype was counted as expanded or contracted only when both edgeR and NoisET called the clonotype significant, with the noise models trained on biological replicates. For edgeR calls, the cutoffs were a false discovery rate-adjusted p below 0.01 and a log2 fold-change threshold of 1. PCA with hierarchical clustering of max-normalized trajectories of the 1000 most abundant clonotypes was used as exploratory dynamics analysis. The CD4 or CD8 phenotype of responding clones was assigned using the separately sequenced CD4+ and CD8+ repertoires. Clones were called with MiXCR by TCRdb after fastp trimmed the public reads at Q25, and only in-frame beta chains were retained. Under each unique CDR3 protein, matching rows form one entry showing the most common genes and DNA. It is TCRdb's table, rather than the study itself, that gives the V and J calls and clone size. The sample has about 16,000 distinct CDR3 sequences on record, approximately 23% of them singletons. The ten biggest clones cover roughly three fifths of the sample.

Notes on this clonotype: Its antigen is not yet known. The input lacks base qualities; no much larger clone sits a single base away.

The clonotype originates from a young man who had mild COVID-19 (a few samples of this study predate the infection). The sample titles of this study are shuffled in the database, so cell type and time point are left out; the donor was told from shared clones. The sequence joins TRBV29-1 to TRBJ2-1; the D gene could be TRBD1 or TRBD2, each one agreeing over 5 bases. The specimen was PBMCs or a T cell subset sorted from them (not recorded which). CDR3 reads: CSVVGDREQFF. The nucleotide sequence reads as follows: TGCAGCGTTGTGGGGGATAGAGAGCAGTTCTTC.